This is a list of T cell receptor beta chains from one sample in a study of graft-versus-host responses after intestinal transplantation. Clones were read by immunoSEQ multiplex PCR, and TCRdb kept only the in-frame ones, dropping some. The data hold 50,000 to 75,000 clones, with around 92% observed a single time. What these receptors recognize is not known. Sequencing used unstimulated CD4+ T cells sorted from spleen or lymph node cells, obtained before transplant. The receptors here all came from a human donor who was the organ donor for an intestinal transplant. CDR3s include the opening cysteine and the closing phenylalanine or tryptophan. The D gene is left open where the match is weak. Not every row has a clone size; where given, it reads once, few, many or a size class.

TRBV4-3	TRBJ2-3	NA	TRBD2	CASSQDSLAGSDTQYF	TGCGCCAGCAGCCAAGATTCGCTAGCGGGGTCAGATACGCAGTATTTT
TRBV13	TRBJ2-7	NA	TRBD2	CASIIPHIAGASYEQYF	TGTGCCAGCATCATACCCCACATAGCGGGGGCCTCCTACGAGCAGTACTTC
TRBV2	TRBJ2-5	NA	NA	CASNGGRRETQYF	TGTGCCAGCAATGGGGGGCGCCGAGAGACCCAGTACTTC
TRBV4-1	TRBJ2-1	NA	TRBD2	CASSHAGTRGSNEQFF	TGCGCCAGCAGCCATGCGGGGACTAGGGGGAGTAATGAGCAGTTCTTC
TRBV21-1	TRBJ1-2	NA	NA	CASTGSGQVDNYGYTF	TGTGCCAGCACGGGGTCTGGGCAGGTCGATAACTATGGCTACACCTTC
TRBV5-1	TRBJ2-5	NA	TRBD1	CASSSRTGVRETQYF	TGCGCCAGCAGTTCGAGAACAGGGGTTCGGGAGACCCAGTACTTC
TRBV19	TRBJ1-1	once	TRBD1	CASRKQGFTEAFF	TGTGCCAGTAGGAAACAGGGGTTCACTGAAGCTTTCTTT
TRBV6-1	TRBJ1-3	NA	NA	CASSEHRSGNTIYF	TGTGCCAGCAGTGAACACCGCTCTGGAAACACCATATATTTT
TRBV12-1	TRBJ2-7	NA	NA	CASSFAPLAGGLYEQYF	TGTGCCAGCAGCTTTGCCCCACTAGCGGGGGGGTTGTACGAGCAGTACTTC
TRBV6-5	TRBJ2-3	NA	NA	CASGQSGLSTDTQYF	TGTGCCAGCGGTCAAAGCGGGCTTAGCACAGATACGCAGTATTTT